The 27 T cell receptor beta chains given below trace back to one sample, sequenced in a study of vaccination and CD4 T cells after COVID-19. The Oncomine TCR Beta short-read assay generated sequence data from the DNA of cultured CD4+ T cells. TCRdb reanalysed the PCR reads using MiXCR and keeps one entry per CDR3 protein. The sample carries about 14,000 distinct CDR3 sequences, 55% to 80% recorded once. The treatment here: roughly 10-day PBMC culture with coronavirus spike peptide pools or control peptides (ViraFEST assay). No cognate antigen is known for these TCRs. The sample comprised CD4+ T cells from blood, cultured in vitro. The receptors derive from a human donor who had recovered from COVID-19.

V gene TRBV6-1 combines with J gene TRBJ2-7; 9 bases fit TRBD1. Losses at the gene ends were 3 bases for V and 2 bases for J; bases not matched to a gene: 5. Germline loops: CDR1 MNHNS, CDR2 SASEGT. CDR3 size: 15 residues. Written as DNA, the CDR3 is TGTGCCAGCAGTGACCGGGACAGGGCTGCCTACGAGCAGTACTTC. Its protein is CASSDRDRAAYEQYF.

This chain joins TRBV11-2 and TRBJ2-2; D might be TRBD1 (6 bases). The ends were cut back, 5 bases at V and 5 bases at J, with 18 bases in the middle. The CDR3 has 16 residues. Germline V gene lookup returns CDR1 SGHAT and CDR2 FQNNGV. Here the CDR3 DNA reads TGTGCCAGCAGCGCGAGGGGGAGCCCCAGAACCGGGGAGCTGTTTTTT. Protein product: CASSARGSPRTGELFF.

In its sample, this clonotype was seen a few times. The V gene is TRBV10-3, the J gene TRBJ1-1; no reliable D call. Germline V CDR1 and CDR2: ENHRY, SYGVKD. The CDR3 runs 13 residues. V lost 6 bases to trimming and J lost 0 bases, with 8 bases between them. The CDR3 protein is CAIRPRLNTEAFF. CDR3 nucleotide sequence: TGTGCCATCAGGCCTCGATTGAACACTGAAGCTTTCTTT.

The V call is TRBV29-1, the J call TRBJ1-2; D unclear. CDR3 length: 13 amino acids. Per germline, CDR1 SQVTM and CDR2 ANQGSEA. Deletions cut 4 bases from V and 8 bases from J, with 17 bases between. The CDR3 reads CSVALPSSAGYTF. The CDR3 DNA reads as TGCAGCGTTGCCCTCCCCTCCTCGGCCGGCTACACCTTC.

This rearrangement joins TRBV20-1 to TRBJ2-7; TRBD2 agrees at 13 bases. Unmatched junction bases numbered 5, after V lost 4 bases and J lost 2 bases. The CDR3 contains 15 residues. Germline V CDR1 and CDR2: DFQATT, SNEGSKA (reference sequence). DNA for the CDR3: TGCAGTGCTACCTTGGGACTAGCGGGGCCCTACGAGCAGTACTTC. It translates to CSATLGLAGPYEQYF.

This clonotype showed up just a few times. CDR3 nucleotides: TGTGCCAGCAGCCCCCTTCGCTCCTACAATGAGCAGTTCTTC. Its translation is CASSPLRSYNEQFF. The chain has TRBV11-2 and TRBJ2-1; no reliable D call. Germline assignment: CDR1 SGHAT and CDR2 FQNNGV. Trimming shortened V by 5 bases and J by 0 bases, and 8 bases separated the two germline ends. CDR3 length: 14 amino acids.

This chain uses TRBV4-1 with TRBJ2-7, with 8 bases matching TRBD2. This CDR3 contains 14 residues. J was trimmed by 5 bases and V by 3 bases; bases with no gene match: 6. Germline V CDR1 and CDR2: MGHRA, YSYEKL. The CDR3, as DNA: TGCGCCAGCAGCCAGCTAGCGGGCACCCACGAGCAGTACTTC. Its translation is CASSQLAGTHEQYF.

The chain uses TRBV6-1 and TRBJ1-2; a weak D match, TRBD1 (5 bases). Germline V gene lookup returns CDR1 MNHNS and CDR2 SASEGT. Trimming removed 4 bases at V and 2 bases at J, with 11 bases between. The CDR3 totals 14 residues. CDR3 in amino acids: CASSGGMLNYGYTF. CDR3 DNA: TGTGCCAGCAGTGGGGGGATGCTGAACTATGGCTACACCTTC.

This clonotype was seen a handful of times. The V call is TRBV19, the J call TRBJ1-5; weak D call: TRBD1 (6 bases). Germline CDR1 reads LNHDA; CDR2 reads SQIVND (reference sequence). The CDR3 has 16 residues. Trimming removed 7 bases from V and 4 bases from J, with 20 bases in between. CDR3 in amino acids: CASTQGRGAWNQPQHF. The CDR3 DNA reads TGTGCCAGTACCCAGGGTAGGGGGGCCTGGAATCAGCCCCAGCATTTT.

This sequence joins TRBV6-2 or TRBV6-3 and TRBJ1-2, with D maybe TRBD1 (6 bases). V was clipped by 0 bases and J by 8 bases, with 10 bases between them. The germline V gene has CDR1 MNHEY and CDR2 SVGEGT. The CDR3 runs to 13 residues. The CDR3 here is CASSYSRTDGYTF. CDR3 nucleotides: TGTGCCAGCAGTTACTCCCGGACAGACGGCTACACCTTC.

This chain uses TRBV4-1 with TRBJ2-2, with 12 bases lining up with TRBD2. Germline V CDR1 and CDR2: MGHRA, YSYEKL. This CDR3 comprises 18 residues. V lost 6 bases, J lost 7 bases, and 15 bases stayed unmatched. CDR3 amino acids: CASRGVASGRARGGELFF. The CDR3 DNA reads TGCGCCAGCAGGGGGGTGGCTAGCGGGAGGGCCCGGGGCGGGGAGCTGTTTTTT.

The chain recombines TRBV27 with TRBJ2-7, with 12 bases that match TRBD2. V shed 6 bases, J shed 3 bases, and the junction held 9 bases outside the gene matches. Germline CDR1 is MNHEY and CDR2 is SMNVEV (reference sequence). The CDR3 runs to 16 residues. The CDR3 DNA reads as TGTGCCAGCAGGGGACTAGCGGGCACCAACTTCTACGAGCAGTACTTC. Protein: CASRGLAGTNFYEQYF.

Sample share makes this clonotype medium-sized. V and J are TRBV5-1 and TRBJ1-2; D is unclear. Germline V gene lookup returns CDR1 SGHRS and CDR2 YFSETQ. The V gene lost 1 base and the J gene lost 0 bases, with 10 bases spanning the gap. The CDR3 has 15 amino acids. The CDR3 DNA follows: TGCGCCAGCAGCTTGTTTGGACCTCCTAACTATGGCTACACCTTC. It encodes CASSLFGPPNYGYTF.

This clonotype was seen only once. V is TRBV20-1 and J is TRBJ2-7, with 7 nucleotides matching TRBD1. The J segment lost 3 bases and the V segment lost 0 bases, leaving 5 bases of the junction unmatched. Germline loops: CDR1 DFQATT, CDR2 SNEGSKA (reference sequence). This CDR3 comprises 14 residues. CDR3 sequence: CSARDRDRVYEQYF. The DNA for the CDR3 is TGCAGTGCTAGAGATCGAGACAGGGTCTACGAGCAGTACTTC.

The chain has TRBV20-1 and TRBJ1-5; D unclear. CDR3 size: 14 residues. V was clipped by 6 bases and J by 0 bases, with 12 bases between them. Germline CDR1 is DFQATT and CDR2 is SNEGSKA (reference sequence). The CDR3 DNA reads TGCAGTGCCCCAGACCTAAATAGCAATCAGCCCCAGCATTTT. It specifies CSAPDLNSNQPQHF.

This clonotype has only a few counts. The chain carries TRBV7-3 and TRBJ2-7; unclear D gene. The CDR3 consists of 14 residues. V lost 1 base and J 2 bases, leaving 9 bases between the germline ends. Germline CDR1 SGHTA, CDR2 FQGTGA. In DNA form, the CDR3 reads TGTGCCAGCAGCTTAATCCCGTCCGCCTACGAGCAGTACTTC. Amino acid sequence: CASSLIPSAYEQYF. The whole variable domain, remainder taken from reference TRBV7-3 and TRBJ2-7, is GAGVSQTPSNKVTEKGKYVELRCDPISGHTALYWYRQSLGQGPEFLIYFQGTGAADDSGLPNDRFFAVRPEGSVSTLKIQRTERGDSAVYLCASSLIPSAYEQYFGPGTRLTVT.

The J gene is TRBJ1-5, the V gene TRBV6-1; 8 nucleotides align to TRBD1. The CDR3 consists of 16 residues. Germline CDR1 MNHNS, CDR2 SASEGT. The junction had 15 bases not matched to a gene; V was cut back by 9 bases and J by 5 bases. The CDR3 region is CASHSPHRQGHQPQHF. The CDR3 DNA sequence: TGTGCCAGTCACAGCCCCCACAGACAGGGGCATCAGCCCCAGCATTTT.

The chain is built from TRBV19 and TRBJ1-2; D gene uncertain. The CDR3 extends over 13 amino acids. Germline CDR1 LNHDA, CDR2 SQIVND (reference sequence). V was pared by 2 bases and J by 3 bases, with 7 bases between. In DNA, the CDR3 is TGTGCCAGTAGTATATCGTTATACTATGGCTACACCTTC. This translates into CASSISLYYGYTF.

V gene TRBV28 combines with J gene TRBJ2-7; D possibly matches TRBD1 or TRBD2 (5 bases each). This CDR3 is built from 15 residues. Trimming pared 2 bases from V and 2 bases from J, leaving 13 bases between. CDR1 and CDR2 from the germline V gene are MDHEN and SYDVKM. The CDR3 DNA follows: TGTGCCAGCAGTTTAGGTGGGGACCGGACCTACGAGCAGTACTTC. It codes for CASSLGGDRTYEQYF.

The CDR3 spells CASSQGLAGGITRSGELFF. CDR3 nucleotide sequence: TGCGCCAGCAGCCAAGGACTAGCGGGAGGGATAACAAGGTCCGGGGAGCTGTTTTTT. The V and J genes are TRBV4-3 and TRBJ2-2, with 14 bases lining up with TRBD2. V gave up 1 base and J gave up 6 bases; unmatched junction bases: 10. CDR3 length equals 19 residues. Germline CDR1 LGHNA, CDR2 YSLEER.

V usage is TRBV10-2 and J usage is TRBJ1-1; D not resolved. The germline CDR1 and CDR2 sequences are WSHSY and SAAADI. This CDR3 contains 13 residues. V gave up 2 bases and J gave up 4 bases, with 8 bases separating them. The CDR3 is CASSENTFTEAFF. The DNA of the CDR3 is TGCGCCAGCAGTGAGAACACCTTCACTGAAGCTTTCTTT.

The chain couples TRBV6-1 to TRBJ1-6; tentative D call: TRBD1 (5 bases). The CDR3 is 14 amino acids. CDR1 and CDR2 from the germline V gene are MNHNS and SASEGT. V was shortened by 1 base and J by 10 bases, with 11 bases between the two germline ends. The CDR3 DNA is TGTGCCAGCAGTGAAGGGATGTGGGGGTCACCCCTCCACTTT. Translating gives CASSEGMWGSPLHF.

This clonotype was detected only a few times. The rearrangement links TRBV6-5 to TRBJ2-1; no definite D call. Germline CDR1 MNHEY, CDR2 SVGAGI. The V gene lost 2 bases and the J gene lost 6 bases, with 8 bases spanning the gap. The CDR3 extends over 13 amino acids. CDR3 sequence reads: CASSYTTFNEQFF. The CDR3 DNA is TGTGCCAGCAGTTACACTACTTTCAATGAGCAGTTCTTC.

The chain is built from TRBV2 and TRBJ2-7; 11 nucleotides agree with TRBD2. This CDR3 spans 16 amino acids. The ends lost 2 bases at V and 9 bases at J; junction bases unmatched: 12. CDR1 is SNHLY, CDR2 FYNNEI, per germline. CDR3 amino acids: CASSESPTSGSTTQYF. CDR3 nucleotides: TGTGCCAGCAGTGAAAGCCCCACTAGCGGGAGTACAACGCAGTACTTC.

This chain uses TRBV20-1 with TRBJ2-1; TRBD2 aligns across 7 bases. Germline CDR1 and CDR2: DFQATT and SNEGSKA (reference sequence). With 1 base clipped from V and 1 base from J, the junction kept 1 base outside the gene matches. The CDR3 consists of 14 residues. The CDR3 DNA reads as TGCAGTGCTAGAGGCGGGAGTTCCTACAATGAGCAGTTCTTC. Translating it yields CSARGGSSYNEQFF.

This clonotype is a singleton in its sample. The CDR3: CASRPGHSTYEQYF. The CDR3 DNA sequence: TGCGCCAGCAGGCCGGGACATTCGACCTACGAGCAGTACTTC. The chain uses TRBV10-2 and TRBJ2-7; possibly TRBD1 for D (6 bases). CDR3 length: 14 residues. V lost 6 bases and J 2 bases, leaving 14 bases between the germline ends. Germline values: CDR1 WSHSY, CDR2 SAAADI.

This clonotype was observed a few times. The chain links TRBV6-1 to TRBJ1-1; possible D gene TRBD1, 6 bases. The CDR3 is made up of 14 amino acids. Per germline, CDR1 MNHNS and CDR2 SASEGT. V lost 5 bases, J lost 1 base, and 11 bases lay in between. CDR3 region: CASSPGHQNTEAFF. The CDR3 bases are TGTGCCAGCAGTCCGGGACACCAGAACACTGAAGCTTTCTTT.